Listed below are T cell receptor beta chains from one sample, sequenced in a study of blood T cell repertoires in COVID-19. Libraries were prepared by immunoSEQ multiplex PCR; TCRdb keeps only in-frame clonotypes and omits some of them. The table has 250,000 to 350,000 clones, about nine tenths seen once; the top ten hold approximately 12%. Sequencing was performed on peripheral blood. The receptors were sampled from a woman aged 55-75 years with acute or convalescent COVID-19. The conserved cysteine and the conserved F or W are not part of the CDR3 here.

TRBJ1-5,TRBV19,ASSIQGYSNQPQH
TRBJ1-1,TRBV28,ASSQRRGYDFESPEAF
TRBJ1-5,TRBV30,AWSQDRVGQPQH
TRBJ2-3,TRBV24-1,ATSDPGTGGRDTQY
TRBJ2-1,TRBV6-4,ASSDSSGGRDEQF
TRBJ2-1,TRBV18,ASSPRGLAGGLSEQF
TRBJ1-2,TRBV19,ASSIGTGQLDGYT
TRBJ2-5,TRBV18,ASSLLPPSGGAEETQY
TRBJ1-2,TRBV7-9,ASSLAGAGGYT
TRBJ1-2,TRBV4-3,ASSQDAAGGYT
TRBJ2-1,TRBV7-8,ASSFPRPGNEQF
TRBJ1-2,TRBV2,AITQLYGYT
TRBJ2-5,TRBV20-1,SASNGETQY
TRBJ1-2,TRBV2,ASSTDRANYGYT
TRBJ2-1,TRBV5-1,ASSSSSGGANEQF